This T cell receptor beta chain was captured by sequencing in a study of T cells in Graves' hyperthyroidism and ophthalmopathy (dated 2019 in TCRdb). With respect to the entire study: To identify distinguishing TCR V-J signatures, a discovery cohort of 90 to 100 patients was used, comprising 40 to 45 with Graves' ophthalmopathy and 57 with stable Graves' hyperthyroidism. In addition, the study compared T-cell repertoires in thyroid tissue and in blood from about 6 Graves' hyperthyroidism patients. For training and testing, the 100 or so patients in the discovery cohort were randomly divided in a 7:3 ratio. Prospective prediction of ophthalmopathy was tested in an independent validation cohort of fewer than 20 hyperthyroidism patients and 15 to 17 patients who later progressed to ophthalmopathy. The paper reports TCR Vbeta CDR3 sequencing of 130 to 150 peripheral blood samples: approximately 41 ophthalmopathy, roughly 74 hyperthyroidism and 17 progressor patients. After sampling, hyperthyroidism patients received methimazole starting at 30 mg daily, and ophthalmopathy patients received high-dose intravenous methylprednisolone.

The TCR beta CDR3 regions were amplified from RNA transcripts. The TCR CDR3 was subjected to a first round of RT-PCR using the HTBI primer set and the Qiagen OneStep RT-PCR kit. Libraries were constructed in a second round of multiplex PCR, after which size selection and purification were performed. Sequencing of the libraries was done on an Illumina HiSeq2000 using paired-end 100 bp reads. For the original study's pipeline: SOAPnuke was used to process the raw data, with reads discarded if the reads contained adapters or uncalled bases, had a mean Phred below 15, or lacked an exact constant-primer or identifier match. COPE v1.2.5 was used to merge the high-quality paired reads, and each unique nucleotide sequence was defined as a clonotype. Clonotypes were aligned to IMGT TRBV, TRBD and TRBJ reference segments using MiTCR v1.1. The analysis included only V-J combinations with a frequency above 0.0001, which together covered about 99% of the repertoires. The TCS score was defined as the ratio of F50 (clonal expansion) to E x V (chaos), calculated using BLOSUM62-based TCRdist between CDR3 peptides within each V-J. Welch's t-statistics and random forest reduced just over 500 V-J features to 10 to 15, which were used in a naive Bayes classifier (R e1071). The similarity between thyroid and blood repertoires was quantified using the Morisita-Horn index. TCRdb reran the public reads through fastp at Q25 and MiXCR, keeping productive beta chains. Rows matching on CDR3 protein sequence are summarized as one entry with the most common DNA and genes. The V and J calls shown here were made by TCRdb, not taken from the authors' results. The sample table holds over 500,000 distinct CDR3 sequences, of which over 35% were seen once. About 45% of the sample belongs to the ten largest clones.

Results the study describes overall, beyond this receptor: Most expanded thyroid clonotypes (frequency above 0.001) were also detected in blood, suggesting blood repertoires may reflect thyroid immune responses. A model built on a 13 V-J signature distinguished ophthalmopathy from stable hyperthyroidism, reaching roughly 88% sensitivity and 81.08% specificity in cross-validation and 80%/75% in testing. Sample size was not statistically predetermined, and investigators were not blinded to group allocation. During validation, the model predicted progression to ophthalmopathy a median of around six months ahead of onset, with around 71% sensitivity and almost 75% specificity.

Any patient with an uncontrolled infection, another autoimmune disease, pregnancy or lactation was excluded. Clinical symptoms, serum thyroxine and TRAb, thyroid ultrasound, and orbital computed tomography formed the basis for the diagnoses. Total RNA was extracted using Trizol reagent, and RNA quality was assessed on an Agilent 2100 Bioanalyzer. CDR1 and CDR2, looked up from the germline V gene, are SGHVS and FNYEAQ. The CDR3 sequence holds 14 residues, the cysteine and phenylalanine included. Of the read, only the CDR3 DNA is kept; its 42 bases are in frame from base 1. V gives up 5 bases and J gives up 10 bases, and the segment between their germline ends measures 15 bases. In the case of this clonotype: Its binding antigen is unknown. Per-nucleotide qualities are absent, and no much larger clonotype sits a single base away.

The receptor was derived from an adult woman with Graves' disease, either hyperthyroidism or ophthalmopathy (not recorded which). Sequencing input: peripheral blood or thyroid tissue (not recorded which). Recombination connected TRBV7-6 to TRBJ1-6, with TRBD1 perhaps the D gene, on 5 matching bases. The encoded CDR3 is CASSPGGGASPLHF. The base sequence is TGTGCCAGCAGCCCCGGGGGAGGGGCATCACCCCTCCACTTT.